A selection of T cell receptor beta chains follows, all from one sample in a study of CD4+ T cells in melanoma. The assay was immunoSEQ multiplex PCR, and TCRdb's table has in-frame clones only and misses some. The profile covers about 7,200 clones, with roughly three quarters appearing a single time and 30% taken by the ten largest. Sequenced material: cells from a culture (not recorded whether cultured in vitro). Receptors originate from a human donor with melanoma. CDR3s include the opening cysteine and the closing phenylalanine or tryptophan. A D gene is named only where the DNA matches it firmly. Part of the rows lack a size; the others show once, few, many or a class for expanded clones.

>14|TRBJ1-2|-|TRBV5-1|-
CASSLNEANYGYTF
TGCGCCAGCAGCTTGAACGAAGCTAACTATGGCTACACCTTC
>15|TRBJ2-7|few|TRBV11-2|TRBD2
CASSLAGGSSYEQYF
TGTGCCAGCAGTTTAGCGGGGGGTAGCTCCTACGAGCAGTACTTC
>12|TRBJ1-1|-|TRBV29-1|-
CSVPDLNTEAFF
TGCAGCGTTCCCGATCTGAACACTGAAGCTTTCTTT
>14|TRBJ1-3|-|TRBV11-2|-
CASSLDPGPNTIYF
TGTGCCAGCAGCTTAGATCCCGGGCCCAACACCATATATTTT
>18|TRBJ2-7|-|TRBV5-1|TRBD1
CASSLDRGYESTSYEQYF
TGCGCCAGCAGCTTGGACAGGGGGTATGAATCCACCTCCTACGAGCAGTACTTC
>13|TRBJ1-4|medium-sized|TRBV27|TRBD1
CATQRGPGEKLFF
TGTGCCACCCAGAGGGGGCCGGGAGAAAAACTGTTTTTT
>13|TRBJ2-2|medium-sized|TRBV19|-
CASSISVTGELFF
TGTGCCAGTAGTATTTCGGTCACCGGGGAGCTGTTTTTT
>15|TRBJ1-4|-|TRBV7-8|TRBD1
CASSLVQGAYEKLFF
TGTGCCAGCAGCTTAGTTCAGGGGGCCTATGAAAAACTGTTTTTT
>18|TRBJ2-1|-|TRBV4-1|TRBD1
CASSLVRGEGQGIYEQFF
TGCGCCAGCAGCCTCGTCAGGGGGGAGGGACAGGGCATATATGAGCAGTTCTTC
>15|TRBJ1-1|-|TRBV28|-
CASRVSTGSGTEAFF
TGTGCCAGCAGGGTTAGTACAGGGTCGGGGACTGAAGCTTTCTTT
>16|TRBJ2-3|few|TRBV2|-
CASSATGGWATDTQYF
TGTGCCAGCAGTGCAACAGGAGGGTGGGCCACAGATACGCAGTATTTT
>14|TRBJ1-3|-|TRBV7-9|-
CASSLGTFGNTIYF
TGTGCCAGCAGCTTAGGGACGTTCGGAAACACCATATATTTT
>15|TRBJ1-2|once|TRBV2|TRBD1
CASRSPGTGEYGYTF
TGTGCCAGCAGATCCCCCGGGACAGGAGAATATGGCTACACCTTC
>15|TRBJ2-7|medium-sized|TRBV27|TRBD2
CASTYSGGTFYEQYF
TGTGCCAGCACCTATAGCGGGGGGACCTTCTACGAGCAGTACTTC
>16|TRBJ2-1|-|TRBV4-2|TRBD1
CASSQGAGQAYNEQFF
TGTGCCAGCAGCCAAGGGGCTGGACAGGCGTACAATGAGCAGTTCTTC
>10|TRBJ2-3|-|TRBV5-4|-
CAGGTDTQYF
TGTGCCGGGGGGACGGATACGCAGTATTTT
>15|TRBJ2-3|-|TRBV19|TRBD1
CASRKDRGGTDTQYF
TGTGCCAGTAGGAAAGACAGGGGCGGCACAGATACGCAGTATTTT
>13|TRBJ1-1|few|TRBV11-2|-
CASSFDSNTEAFF
TGTGCCAGCAGTTTCGACAGTAACACTGAAGCTTTCTTT
>17|TRBJ1-6|-|TRBV7-9|TRBD1
CASSTGQERTYNSPLHF
TGTGCCAGCAGCACAGGACAGGAACGAACTTATAATTCACCCCTCCACTTT
>12|TRBJ1-4|-|TRBV28|-
CASSLLPEKLFF
TGTGCCAGCAGTTTATTACCTGAAAAACTGTTTTTT
>15|TRBJ1-2|medium-sized|TRBV9|-
CASSAFIGANYGYTF
TGTGCCAGCAGCGCGTTTATCGGAGCTAACTATGGCTACACCTTC
>14|TRBJ1-2|-|TRBV5-1|-
CASSLGAPNYGYTF
TGCGCCAGCAGCTTGGGGGCGCCTAACTATGGCTACACCTTC
>13|TRBJ2-4|-|TRBV14|-
CASSQRGQNIQYF
TGTGCCAGCAGCCAACGGGGTCAAAACATTCAGTACTTC
>18|TRBJ2-6|-|TRBV7-9|-
CASSLATGTASGANVLTF
TGTGCCAGCAGCTTAGCTACAGGGACCGCCTCTGGGGCCAACGTCCTGACTTTC
>14|TRBJ1-1|-|TRBV9|TRBD1
CASSVGTGNTEAFF
TGTGCCAGCAGCGTAGGGACAGGGAACACTGAAGCTTTCTTT
>14|TRBJ1-1|once|TRBV4-2|TRBD1
CASSQPDRATEAFF
TGTGCCAGCAGCCAACCGGACAGGGCCACTGAAGCTTTCTTT
>12|TRBJ2-1|-|TRBV27|-
CASSPPGSEQFF
TGTGCCAGCAGTCCCCCAGGTAGCGAGCAGTTCTTC
>15|TRBJ1-2|-|TRBV14|TRBD1
CASSQRQGALDGYTF
TGTGCCAGCAGCCAAAGACAGGGGGCTCTGGATGGCTACACCTTC
>15|TRBJ1-3|-|TRBV7-9|-
CASSIYRRAGNTIYF
TGTGCCAGCAGCATTTACAGGAGAGCTGGAAACACCATATATTTT
>16|TRBJ1-2|-|TRBV9|TRBD1
CASSSTGTGGPYGYTF
TGTGCCAGCAGTTCAACCGGGACAGGGGGCCCCTATGGCTACACCTTC
>15|TRBJ2-6|-|TRBV11-2|-
CASSRGVSGANVLTF
TGTGCCAGCAGCCGTGGGGTTTCTGGGGCCAACGTCCTGACTTTC
>15|TRBJ1-2|few|TRBV5-1|TRBD1
CASSLEGQGMDGYTF
TGCGCCAGCAGCTTGGAGGGACAGGGCATGGACGGCTACACCTTC
>17|TRBJ2-3|-|TRBV3-1/TRBV3-2|-
CASSQRLGGAGTDTQYF
TGTGCCAGCAGCCAAAGACTGGGGGGGGCGGGCACAGATACGCAGTATTTT
>15|TRBJ1-1|-|TRBV27|-
CASSFGLSMNTEAFF
TGTGCCAGCAGTTTTGGCCTAAGCATGAACACTGAAGCTTTCTTT
>16|TRBJ2-2|-|TRBV7-2|TRBD1
CASSLLGTVYTGELFF
TGTGCCAGCAGCTTACTGGGGACAGTGTACACCGGGGAGCTGTTTTTT
>15|TRBJ1-2|-|TRBV30|TRBD1
CAWSVPGQGAGGYTF
TGTGCCTGGAGTGTACCGGGACAGGGGGCGGGGGGCTACACCTTC
>15|TRBJ2-3|-|TRBV19|TRBD2
CASSIMTSGGDTQYF
TGTGCCAGTAGTATTATGACTAGCGGGGGAGATACGCAGTATTTT
>14|TRBJ1-5|few|TRBV24-1|-
CATSDWGVNQPQHF
TGTGCCACCAGTGATTGGGGGGTGAATCAGCCCCAGCATTTT
>14|TRBJ1-4|-|TRBV5-1|-
CASSLAATNEKLFF
TGCGCCAGCAGCTTGGCCGCAACTAATGAAAAACTGTTTTTT
>15|TRBJ1-5|medium-sized|TRBV5-6|-
CASSSDRGLSQPQHF
TGTGCCAGCAGCTCAGACCGGGGCCTCAGCCAGCCCCAGCATTTT
>16|TRBJ2-7|few|TRBV27|TRBD1
CASSLGDRGFSYEQYF
TGTGCCAGCAGCCTGGGGGACAGGGGCTTCTCCTACGAGCAGTACTTC
>14|TRBJ2-3|-|TRBV11-2|TRBD2
CAILSGGVLDTQYF
TGTGCCATCCTCTCGGGGGGAGTTCTCGATACGCAGTATTTT
>11|TRBJ1-6|-|TRBV14|-
CASSQQGTLHF
TGTGCCAGCAGCCAACAAGGCACCCTCCACTTT
>15|TRBJ1-2|-|TRBV5-4|-
CASSLDPPGNYGYTF
TGTGCCAGCAGCTTGGATCCGCCAGGGAACTATGGCTACACCTTC
>18|TRBJ2-3|-|TRBV4-3|-
CASSQDYIGGWSTDTQYF
TGCGCCAGCAGCCAAGATTATATCGGGGGATGGAGCACAGATACGCAGTATTTT